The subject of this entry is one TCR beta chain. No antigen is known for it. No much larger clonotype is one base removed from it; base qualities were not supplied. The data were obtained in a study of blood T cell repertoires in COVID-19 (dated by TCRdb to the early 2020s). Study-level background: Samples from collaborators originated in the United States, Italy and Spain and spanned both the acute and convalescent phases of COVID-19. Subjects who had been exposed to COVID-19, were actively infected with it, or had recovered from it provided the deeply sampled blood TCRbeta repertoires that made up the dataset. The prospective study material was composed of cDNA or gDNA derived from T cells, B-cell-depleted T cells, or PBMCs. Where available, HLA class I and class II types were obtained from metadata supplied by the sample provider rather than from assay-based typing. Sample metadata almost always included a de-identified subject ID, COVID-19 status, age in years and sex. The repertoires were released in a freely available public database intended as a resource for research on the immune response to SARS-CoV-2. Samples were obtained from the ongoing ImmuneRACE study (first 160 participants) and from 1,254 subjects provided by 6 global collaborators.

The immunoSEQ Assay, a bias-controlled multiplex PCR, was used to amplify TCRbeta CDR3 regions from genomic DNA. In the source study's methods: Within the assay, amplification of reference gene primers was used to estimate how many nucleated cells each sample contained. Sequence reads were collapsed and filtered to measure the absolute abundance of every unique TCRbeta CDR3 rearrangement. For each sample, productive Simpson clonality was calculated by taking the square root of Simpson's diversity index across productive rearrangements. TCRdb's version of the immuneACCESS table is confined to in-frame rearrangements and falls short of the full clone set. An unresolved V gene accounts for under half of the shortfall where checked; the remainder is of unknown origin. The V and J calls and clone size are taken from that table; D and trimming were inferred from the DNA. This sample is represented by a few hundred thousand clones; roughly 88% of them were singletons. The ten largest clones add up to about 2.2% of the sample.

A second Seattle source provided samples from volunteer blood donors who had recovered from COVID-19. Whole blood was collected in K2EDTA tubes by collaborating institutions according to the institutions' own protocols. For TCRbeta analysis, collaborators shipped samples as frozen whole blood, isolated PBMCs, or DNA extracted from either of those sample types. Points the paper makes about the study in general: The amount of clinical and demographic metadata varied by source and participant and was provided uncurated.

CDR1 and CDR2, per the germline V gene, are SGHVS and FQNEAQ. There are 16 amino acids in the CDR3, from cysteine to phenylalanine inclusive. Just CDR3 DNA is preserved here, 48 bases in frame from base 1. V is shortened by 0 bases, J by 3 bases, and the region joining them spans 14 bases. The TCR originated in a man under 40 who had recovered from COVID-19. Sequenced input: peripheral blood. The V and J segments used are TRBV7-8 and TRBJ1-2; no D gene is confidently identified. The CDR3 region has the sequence CASSLAIGRQDYGYTF. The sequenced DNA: TGTGCCAGCAGCTTAGCGATTGGCAGGCAGGACTATGGCTACACCTTC.